The present T cell receptor (beta chain) was sequenced within a study of blood T cell repertoires in COVID-19. Study at large: T cells, B-cell-depleted T cells, or PBMCs supplied cDNA or gDNA.

Participant reports of clinical history set cohort assignment. The J segment lost 4 bases and the V segment lost 5 bases, leaving 7 bases of the junction unmatched. The CDR3 extends over 17 amino acids. Germline V gives CDR1 KGHSH, CDR2 LQKENI. In the source study's methods: Reference gene primers were amplified, and this amplification served to estimate nucleated cell counts. Some clones are missing from TCRdb's copy, which holds only in-frame ones; the method was immunoSEQ multiplex PCR. Clonal size and the V and J genes are those of that table, whereas D and trimming came from the DNA. This table has 200,000 to 250,000 clones, 65% to 85% appearing once.

This receptor was taken from a man between 25 and 39 years old with acute COVID-19. The sample consisted of PBMCs or T cells enriched from blood (not recorded which). This rearrangement joins TRBV18 to TRBJ2-3; 15 bases align to TRBD2. CDR3 region: CASSSGLAGGPADTQYF. Here the CDR3 DNA reads TGTGCCAGCTCATCTGGACTAGCGGGGGGGCCGGCAGATACGCAGTATTTT.